A single T cell receptor beta chain is shown here with its context. By flow cytometry, patients selected for sequencing had shown an expansion of CD8+CD57+ cells. Investigators profiled TCR beta VDJ and CDR3 from genomic DNA template. TCRdb fed the reads into MiXCR, producing one record per CDR3 protein. The data show 150,000 to 200,000 distinct CDR3 sequences, with more than 45% seen just once and approximately 9.7% held by the top ten. The CDR3 is 15 residues long. Trimming removed 5 bases at V and 2 bases at J, with 15 bases between. From germline, CDR1 is MNHEY and CDR2 SMNVEV (reference sequence). The sample is drawn from a study of CD8+CD57+ T cells in acquired aplastic anemia.

The chain has TRBV27 and TRBJ1-2; D unclear. The receptor was isolated from a human donor with aplastic anemia. Source material: sorted CD4+, CD8+, or CD8+CD57+ T cells (not recorded which) from PBMCs. As DNA, the CDR3 is TGTGCCAGCAGTGCAAACCTCAGAGAAAACTATGGCTACACCTTC. It codes for CASSANLRENYGYTF.